These T cell receptor beta chains were read from a single sample in a study of T cells after yellow fever vaccination. TCRdb used MiXCR to reprocess the 5' RACE reads, holding one entry per CDR3 protein. The profile shows tens of thousands of distinct CDR3 sequences, 5% to 6.5% of them singletons. This specimen was CD4+ T cells sorted from PBMCs, taken roughly 15 days after the first yellow fever vaccination. The receptor source for this set is a man between 18 and 35 years old who received the YFV17D yellow fever vaccine. Both conserved end residues are part of each CDR3. Each record gives: CDR3 DNA, CDR3 protein, CDR3 length, V gene, clone size, J gene, D gene. A D gene is named only where the DNA matches it firmly. Clone sizes are given selectively: once, few, many, or a class where the clone is expanded.

cdr3_nt: TGTGCCAGCAGCCCGTCCCTAGGCACAGATACGCAGTATTTT; cdr3_aa: CASSPSLGTDTQYF; cdr3_length: 14; v_call: TRBV7-2; clone_size: many; j_call: TRBJ2-3; d_call: NA
cdr3_nt: TGTGCCAGCAGTGAAATGGAGAGGGGGACGTACACCGGGGAGCTGTTTTTT; cdr3_aa: CASSEMERGTYTGELFF; cdr3_length: 17; v_call: TRBV25-1; clone_size: many; j_call: TRBJ2-2; d_call: NA
cdr3_nt: TGCGCCAGCAGCTTGAGGGCTAGCGGGGGGGCGACAGATACGCAGTATTTT; cdr3_aa: CASSLRASGGATDTQYF; cdr3_length: 17; v_call: TRBV5-1; clone_size: many; j_call: TRBJ2-3; d_call: TRBD2
cdr3_nt: TGTGCCAGCAGCTTTGAGGGTTACGAGCAGTACTTC; cdr3_aa: CASSFEGYEQYF; cdr3_length: 12; v_call: TRBV7-2; clone_size: many; j_call: TRBJ2-7; d_call: NA
cdr3_nt: TGCGCCAGCAGCCAACTGGGAAACACCATATATTTT; cdr3_aa: CASSQLGNTIYF; cdr3_length: 12; v_call: TRBV4-3; clone_size: few; j_call: TRBJ1-3; d_call: NA
cdr3_nt: TGTGCCAGCTCACCAGTCGCCAGGGGCAATCAGCCCCAGCATTTT; cdr3_aa: CASSPVARGNQPQHF; cdr3_length: 15; v_call: TRBV18; clone_size: many; j_call: TRBJ1-5; d_call: NA
cdr3_nt: TGCGCCAGCAGCCGTAGCGGGGTGAACACCGGGGAGCTGTTTTTT; cdr3_aa: CASSRSGVNTGELFF; cdr3_length: 15; v_call: TRBV5-1; clone_size: many; j_call: TRBJ2-2; d_call: TRBD2
cdr3_nt: TGCGCCAGCAGCTTGGGACAGGGGAACAATCAGCCCCAGCATTTT; cdr3_aa: CASSLGQGNNQPQHF; cdr3_length: 15; v_call: TRBV5-1; clone_size: many; j_call: TRBJ1-5; d_call: TRBD1
cdr3_nt: TGTGCCAGCAGCCTCGATTACCGGGACAGGGTAATCAACGAGCAGTACTTC; cdr3_aa: CASSLDYRDRVINEQYF; cdr3_length: 17; v_call: TRBV27; clone_size: many; j_call: TRBJ2-7; d_call: TRBD1
cdr3_nt: TGTGCCAGCAGCTTAACGGTGAACACTGAAGCTTTCTTT; cdr3_aa: CASSLTVNTEAFF; cdr3_length: 13; v_call: TRBV7-3; clone_size: many; j_call: TRBJ1-1; d_call: NA
cdr3_nt: TGCAGTGCCGTAATAGCGGGGGAAGAGACCCAGTACTTC; cdr3_aa: CSAVIAGEETQYF; cdr3_length: 13; v_call: TRBV20-1; clone_size: many; j_call: TRBJ2-5; d_call: TRBD2
cdr3_nt: TGTGCCAGCAGCTTAGTTTTGGTAACCGGGGAGCTGTTTTTT; cdr3_aa: CASSLVLVTGELFF; cdr3_length: 14; v_call: TRBV7-2; clone_size: many; j_call: TRBJ2-2; d_call: NA
cdr3_nt: TGTGCCAGCAGCTTAAGATCCGTTGGAGATACGCAGTATTTT; cdr3_aa: CASSLRSVGDTQYF; cdr3_length: 14; v_call: TRBV7-3; clone_size: few; j_call: TRBJ2-3; d_call: NA
cdr3_nt: TGTGCCAGCAGTTTCCGGGACAGCACTGAAGCTTTCTTT; cdr3_aa: CASSFRDSTEAFF; cdr3_length: 13; v_call: TRBV27; clone_size: many; j_call: TRBJ1-1; d_call: TRBD1
cdr3_nt: TGTGCCAGCAGTCTAAATTACAGGGTTGAGCAGTTCTTC; cdr3_aa: CASSLNYRVEQFF; cdr3_length: 13; v_call: TRBV11-2; clone_size: many; j_call: TRBJ2-1; d_call: NA
cdr3_nt: TGTGCCAGCAGCTCCGCCGGGGGGTTTGGGGAGACCCAGTACTTC; cdr3_aa: CASSSAGGFGETQYF; cdr3_length: 15; v_call: TRBV7-6; clone_size: many; j_call: TRBJ2-5; d_call: TRBD2
cdr3_nt: TGTGCCAGCAGCGCCCGTAGCTCGGGGGGCTCCGGCGAGCAGTACTTC; cdr3_aa: CASSARSSGGSGEQYF; cdr3_length: 16; v_call: TRBV9; clone_size: many; j_call: TRBJ2-7; d_call: NA
cdr3_nt: TGTGCCAGCAGCCCCGGGGTCCTACGGGAGACCCAGTACTTC; cdr3_aa: CASSPGVLRETQYF; cdr3_length: 14; v_call: TRBV5-6; clone_size: NA; j_call: TRBJ2-5; d_call: NA
cdr3_nt: TGTGCCAGCAGCTTGAGGGGGTCGTCCGGGGAGCTGTTTTTT; cdr3_aa: CASSLRGSSGELFF; cdr3_length: 14; v_call: TRBV7-9; clone_size: many; j_call: TRBJ2-2; d_call: NA
cdr3_nt: TGTGCCAGCAGAGGGACAGGGTTGCCCTACAATGAGCAGTTCTTC; cdr3_aa: CASRGTGLPYNEQFF; cdr3_length: 15; v_call: TRBV5-4; clone_size: many; j_call: TRBJ2-1; d_call: TRBD1
cdr3_nt: TGTGCCAGCTCCTCTAAGGCAGAACTCTATGGCTACACCTTC; cdr3_aa: CASSSKAELYGYTF; cdr3_length: 14; v_call: TRBV5-4; clone_size: many; j_call: TRBJ1-2; d_call: NA
cdr3_nt: TGTGCCAGCAGCGCTCCCGGGACAGTCTACGAGCAGTACTTC; cdr3_aa: CASSAPGTVYEQYF; cdr3_length: 14; v_call: TRBV6-5; clone_size: many; j_call: TRBJ2-7; d_call: TRBD1
cdr3_nt: TGTGCCAGCCGGACTAGCGGGGGGGGAGAAGAGACCCAGTACTTC; cdr3_aa: CASRTSGGGEETQYF; cdr3_length: 15; v_call: TRBV6-5; clone_size: few; j_call: TRBJ2-5; d_call: TRBD2
cdr3_nt: TGCAGTGCTAGAGAACTAGCCGCGAACACCGGGGAGCTGTTTTTT; cdr3_aa: CSARELAANTGELFF; cdr3_length: 15; v_call: TRBV20-1; clone_size: many; j_call: TRBJ2-2; d_call: NA
cdr3_nt: TGTGCCAGCAGCTTAGGACCACACCAAGAGACCCAGTACTTC; cdr3_aa: CASSLGPHQETQYF; cdr3_length: 14; v_call: TRBV7-2; clone_size: many; j_call: TRBJ2-5; d_call: NA
cdr3_nt: TGTGCCAGCAGTTCTGCTGGGGCCAACGTCCTGACTTTC; cdr3_aa: CASSSAGANVLTF; cdr3_length: 13; v_call: TRBV12-3/TRBV12-4; clone_size: many; j_call: TRBJ2-6; d_call: NA
cdr3_nt: TGCGCCAGCGGTCCGGGACAGGGGGAATTCGTGGAGACCCAGTACTTC; cdr3_aa: CASGPGQGEFVETQYF; cdr3_length: 16; v_call: TRBV5-1; clone_size: many; j_call: TRBJ2-5; d_call: TRBD1
cdr3_nt: TGCGCCAGCAGCTTGGGCAGGGACACTGAAGCTTTCTTT; cdr3_aa: CASSLGRDTEAFF; cdr3_length: 13; v_call: TRBV5-1; clone_size: many; j_call: TRBJ1-1; d_call: NA
cdr3_nt: TGCAGTGCTCCTCTCGGGGGCACAGATACGCAGTATTTT; cdr3_aa: CSAPLGGTDTQYF; cdr3_length: 13; v_call: TRBV20-1; clone_size: many; j_call: TRBJ2-3; d_call: NA
cdr3_nt: TGCAGTGCTAGGGGACAGGGGATTGAAAAACTGTTTTTT; cdr3_aa: CSARGQGIEKLFF; cdr3_length: 13; v_call: TRBV20-1; clone_size: many; j_call: TRBJ1-4; d_call: TRBD1
cdr3_nt: TGCGCCAGCAGCTTGTGGGAGGGCTTGAACACTGAAGCTTTCTTT; cdr3_aa: CASSLWEGLNTEAFF; cdr3_length: 15; v_call: TRBV5-1; clone_size: many; j_call: TRBJ1-1; d_call: NA
cdr3_nt: TGTGCCAGCAGCACACAGGGAGCGTCGAGAGGAAACACCATATATTTT; cdr3_aa: CASSTQGASRGNTIYF; cdr3_length: 16; v_call: TRBV4-2; clone_size: many; j_call: TRBJ1-3; d_call: NA
cdr3_nt: TGCGCCAGCAGCGTCTCGGTGGAAAGGAGAACCCTCAATCAGCCCCAGCATTTT; cdr3_aa: CASSVSVERRTLNQPQHF; cdr3_length: 18; v_call: TRBV4-1; clone_size: many; j_call: TRBJ1-5; d_call: NA
cdr3_nt: TGTGCCAGCAGCTTTCAAAAAGGGGCATATGAGCAGTTCTTC; cdr3_aa: CASSFQKGAYEQFF; cdr3_length: 14; v_call: TRBV7-2; clone_size: many; j_call: TRBJ2-1; d_call: NA
cdr3_nt: TGTGCCAGCAGCCCGGACAGACTCCAAGAGACCCAGTACTTC; cdr3_aa: CASSPDRLQETQYF; cdr3_length: 14; v_call: TRBV11-2; clone_size: many; j_call: TRBJ2-5; d_call: NA
cdr3_nt: TGTGCCAGCAGTGAAGGGGATCCCTTCTATGGAGGCTACACCTTC; cdr3_aa: CASSEGDPFYGGYTF; cdr3_length: 15; v_call: TRBV2; clone_size: many; j_call: TRBJ1-2; d_call: NA
cdr3_nt: TGTGCCAGCACCGGGGCGGGAGTTGCTAACTATGGCTACACCTTC; cdr3_aa: CASTGAGVANYGYTF; cdr3_length: 15; v_call: TRBV6-1; clone_size: many; j_call: TRBJ1-2; d_call: NA
cdr3_nt: TGTGCCAGCAGGTCGGGTGGAGCCGGGGAGCTGTTTTTT; cdr3_aa: CASRSGGAGELFF; cdr3_length: 13; v_call: TRBV6-5; clone_size: many; j_call: TRBJ2-2; d_call: NA
cdr3_nt: TGTGCCAGCAGTGTCAGGACTGAAGCTTTCTTT; cdr3_aa: CASSVRTEAFF; cdr3_length: 11; v_call: TRBV6-6; clone_size: many; j_call: TRBJ1-1; d_call: NA
cdr3_nt: TGCAGTGCTAGCTGGGGGACTAATGAAAAACTGTTTTTT; cdr3_aa: CSASWGTNEKLFF; cdr3_length: 13; v_call: TRBV20-1; clone_size: many; j_call: TRBJ1-4; d_call: NA
cdr3_nt: TGTGCCAGCAGCGCAGCGGGGGTAGATACGCAGTATTTT; cdr3_aa: CASSAAGVDTQYF; cdr3_length: 13; v_call: TRBV6-1; clone_size: many; j_call: TRBJ2-3; d_call: TRBD2
cdr3_nt: TGCGCCAGCAGCTTGGCTACAGGGGCGGATGAGCAGTTCTTC; cdr3_aa: CASSLATGADEQFF; cdr3_length: 14; v_call: TRBV5-1; clone_size: few; j_call: TRBJ2-1; d_call: TRBD1
cdr3_nt: TGCAGTGCTAGGGCGGCGAGTGGGGCAGATACGCAGTATTTT; cdr3_aa: CSARAASGADTQYF; cdr3_length: 14; v_call: TRBV20-1; clone_size: many; j_call: TRBJ2-3; d_call: NA
cdr3_nt: TGTGCCAGCAGCCATGCCCAGGGGGAAAGCAATCAGCCCCAGCATTTT; cdr3_aa: CASSHAQGESNQPQHF; cdr3_length: 16; v_call: TRBV4-2; clone_size: many; j_call: TRBJ1-5; d_call: TRBD1
cdr3_nt: TGTGCCAGCAGCTTAGATGGGAGGCCGGGGGGCAATTTT; cdr3_aa: CASSLDGRPGGNF; cdr3_length: 13; v_call: TRBV11-2; clone_size: many; j_call: TRBJ2-3; d_call: NA
cdr3_nt: TGCGCCAGCAGCTTGGGAGCAGCCATGAACACTGAAGCTTTCTTT; cdr3_aa: CASSLGAAMNTEAFF; cdr3_length: 15; v_call: TRBV5-1; clone_size: many; j_call: TRBJ1-1; d_call: NA
cdr3_nt: TGTGCCAGCAGCCTTGGGATGAACACTGAAGCTTTCTTT; cdr3_aa: CASSLGMNTEAFF; cdr3_length: 13; v_call: TRBV7-2; clone_size: many; j_call: TRBJ1-1; d_call: NA
cdr3_nt: TGTGCCAGCAGGGAAGGACAGGTTAACACCGGGGAGCTGTTTTTT; cdr3_aa: CASREGQVNTGELFF; cdr3_length: 15; v_call: TRBV28; clone_size: many; j_call: TRBJ2-2; d_call: TRBD1
cdr3_nt: TGTGCCAGCAGCGCATGGGACAGGGTGAACGAGCAGTACTTC; cdr3_aa: CASSAWDRVNEQYF; cdr3_length: 14; v_call: TRBV3-1; clone_size: NA; j_call: TRBJ2-7; d_call: TRBD1
cdr3_nt: TGCGCCAGCAGCTTGGTAACCTACAATGAGCAGTTCTTC; cdr3_aa: CASSLVTYNEQFF; cdr3_length: 13; v_call: TRBV5-1; clone_size: many; j_call: TRBJ2-1; d_call: NA
cdr3_nt: TGTGCCAGCAGTTACCCCAGACAGGGTGGTTCACCCCTCCACTTT; cdr3_aa: CASSYPRQGGSPLHF; cdr3_length: 15; v_call: TRBV6-5; clone_size: many; j_call: TRBJ1-6; d_call: TRBD1
cdr3_nt: TGTGCCAGCAGTGAGATAGTAGAGGCGTACCAAGAGACCCAGTACTTC; cdr3_aa: CASSEIVEAYQETQYF; cdr3_length: 16; v_call: TRBV2; clone_size: NA; j_call: TRBJ2-5; d_call: NA
cdr3_nt: TGTGCCAGCAGTTTCCATGTGATGGGATTTAGCAATCAGCCCCAGCATTTT; cdr3_aa: CASSFHVMGFSNQPQHF; cdr3_length: 17; v_call: TRBV12-3/TRBV12-4; clone_size: many; j_call: TRBJ1-5; d_call: NA
cdr3_nt: TGCAGTGCCGGCGGGCAGACAACCTACGAGCAGTACTTC; cdr3_aa: CSAGGQTTYEQYF; cdr3_length: 13; v_call: TRBV20-1; clone_size: many; j_call: TRBJ2-7; d_call: NA